The rows below give T cell receptor beta chains drawn from one sample of a study of cytomegalovirus exposure and HLA in healthy donors. Repertoires were generated with immunoSEQ multiplex PCR, while TCRdb's copy carries only in-frame clones and drops some. The sample consists of 180,000 or so clones, roughly 74% of them appearing once. The sample consisted of PBMCs. These TCRs come from a woman between 35 and 50 years old in good health and CMV-seropositive. Each CDR3 is given with its conserved first and last residue. The D gene is left open where the match is weak. Size is stated for part of the rows, as once, few or many counts, or as a class when the clone is expanded.

D,size,J,V,CDR3,DNA
TRBD2,.,TRBJ2-1,TRBV5-6,CASSLAGLGTNEQFF,TGTGCCAGCAGCTTGGCGGGACTAGGTACCAATGAGCAGTTCTTC
.,once,TRBJ1-2,TRBV6-1,CASQDYYGYTF,TGTGCCAGTCAAGACTACTATGGCTACACCTTC
.,few,TRBJ2-7,TRBV10-1,CASRWTAIYEQYF,TGCGCCAGCAGATGGACAGCTATTTACGAGCAGTACTTC
.,.,TRBJ2-1,TRBV4-1,CASSQGFIGVVGHNEQFF,TGCGCCAGCAGCCAAGGGTTTATCGGGGTGGTTGGACACAATGAGCAGTTCTTC
.,once,TRBJ2-1,TRBV7-3,CASSNRQPPYNEQFF,TGTGCCAGCAGCAACCGACAGCCACCATACAATGAGCAGTTCTTC
.,.,TRBJ2-2,TRBV25-1,CASSEWGREAGELFF,TGTGCCAGCAGTGAATGGGGAAGGGAGGCCGGGGAGCTGTTTTTT
TRBD1,.,TRBJ1-1,TRBV18,CASSLRTGGGPTEAFF,TGTGCCAGCTCACTCCGGACAGGGGGCGGTCCCACTGAAGCTTTCTTT
TRBD2,.,TRBJ2-1,TRBV9,CASSAQASGRYNEQFF,TGTGCCAGCAGCGCCCAGGCTAGCGGGAGGTACAATGAGCAGTTCTTC
TRBD1,.,TRBJ2-4,TRBV6-5,CASSNTGGVKNIQYF,TGTGCCAGCAGCAACACAGGGGGAGTCAAAAACATTCAGTACTTC
TRBD2,.,TRBJ2-1,TRBV10-3,CAISGSSGDEQFF,TGTGCCATCAGTGGTTCTAGCGGCGATGAGCAGTTCTTC
TRBD1,.,TRBJ1-1,TRBV19,CASSSYTGGFEAFF,TGTGCCAGTAGTAGCTATACAGGGGGCTTTGAAGCTTTCTTT
.,once,TRBJ1-5,TRBV6-6,CASSYSGGNSNQPQHF,TGTGCCAGCAGTTACTCGGGAGGTAATAGCAATCAGCCCCAGCATTTT
TRBD1,.,TRBJ1-2,TRBV7-8,CASSVWGTGYDGYTF,TGTGCCAGCAGTGTCTGGGGGACAGGGTATGATGGCTACACCTTC